The 18 T cell receptor beta chains listed next were all sequenced from one sample in a study of blood T cell repertoires in COVID-19. The protocol was immunoSEQ multiplex PCR, while the TCRdb copy is restricted to in-frame clones and leaves out a portion. The sample has about 190,000 clones, around 90% seen once. The sequencing sample was made of peripheral blood. Source of these receptors: a man in his fifties or sixties with active or convalescent COVID-19.

To note about this clone: The sample contains more than one DNA sequence encoding this CDR3. The chain combines TRBV7-9 with TRBJ2-2; no firm D call. Per the germline V gene, CDR1 is SEHNR and CDR2 is FQNEAQ (reference sequence). The CDR3 is 11 amino acids. Trimming took off 5 bases at V and 7 bases at J, with 5 bases between the two ends. The CDR3 nucleotides read TGTGCCAGCAGCCTAAGCGGGGAGCTGTTTTTT. Translating gives CASSLSGELFF.

This clone was counted once. V usage is TRBV3-1 (or the pseudogene TRBV3-2) and J usage is TRBJ2-7; 7 positions match TRBD2. Germline V lookup: CDR1 LGHDT, CDR2 YNNKEL (reference sequence). V lost 0 bases to trimming and J lost 4 bases; unmatched junction nucleotides: 3. This CDR3 comprises 14 residues. The CDR3: CASSQDGGRYEQYF. CDR3 nucleotides: TGTGCCAGCAGCCAAGACGGGGGGAGGTACGAGCAGTACTTC.

This rearrangement joins TRBV7-3 to TRBJ1-2; maybe TRBD1 (6 bases). The V end lost 5 bases, the J end lost 4 bases, and 26 bases lay between the germline ends. This CDR3 contains 18 residues. CDR1 SGHTA and CDR2 FQGTGA come from the germline V gene. The CDR3 region is CASSPHPAPGQFIYGYTF. The CDR3, as DNA: TGTGCCAGCAGCCCCCATCCGGCCCCCGGACAGTTTATCTATGGCTACACCTTC.

The chain combines TRBV5-6 with TRBJ1-2; TRBD1 matches 9 bases. CDR1 and CDR2 (germline): SGHDT, YYEEEE. With 3 bases clipped from V and 2 bases from J, the junction kept 5 bases outside the gene matches. This CDR3 contains 15 residues. The CDR3 here is CASSSGGTGNYGYTF. Here the CDR3 DNA reads TGTGCCAGCAGCTCGGGCGGGACAGGGAACTATGGCTACACCTTC.

V gene TRBV7-3 combines with J gene TRBJ2-3; D is possibly TRBD2 (5 bases). Germline CDR1 and CDR2: SGHTA and FQGTGA. V was cut by 5 bases and J by 5 bases, with 11 bases left in between. The CDR3 has 13 amino acids. The CDR3 sequence: CASSLGVGDTQYF. CDR3 in DNA: TGTGCCAGCAGCCTCGGGGTCGGAGATACGCAGTATTTT.

A remark on this clone: At one of its ends the junction is not consistent with the germline gene, which may arise from a read error. The chain joins TRBV6-1 to TRBJ2-5; D might be TRBD1 or TRBD2, each matching 6 bases. CDR3 length: 14 amino acids. Germline V gives CDR1 MNHNS, CDR2 SASEGT. The CDR3 reads CASSEGGRRETQYF. CDR3 in DNA: TGTGCCAGCAGCGAAGGGGGGCGCCGGGAGACCCAGTACTTC.

V usage is TRBV3-1 (or the pseudogene TRBV3-2) and J usage is TRBJ1-2, with D perhaps TRBD1 (6 bases). This CDR3 region has 15 residues. The ends were cut back, 4 bases at V and 8 bases at J, with 20 bases in the middle. Germline assignment: CDR1 LGHDT and CDR2 YNNKEL (reference sequence). This CDR3 is CASSPPVGHLTGYTF. In DNA, the CDR3 is TGTGCCAGCAGCCCTCCCGTGGGACACTTAACGGGCTACACCTTC.

This chain links TRBV10-3 with TRBJ1-1; 8 nucleotides align to TRBD1. The CDR3 has 15 amino acids. The V gene end was trimmed by 0 bases and the J gene end by 7 bases; junction bases not matched to a gene: 7. Germline lookup yields CDR1 ENHRY and CDR2 SYGVKD. CDR3 bases: TGTGCCATCAGTGAGTCGTGGCAGGGGGCATTTGAAGCTTTCTTT. The encoded protein is CAISESWQGAFEAFF.

As DNA, the CDR3 is TGTGCTAGTGCCCCGGGGGTGGGGTCTTGGGGCTACACCTTC. It specifies CASAPGVGSWGYTF. The chain carries TRBV12-5 and TRBJ1-2; weak D call: TRBD1 (5 bases). Germline loops: CDR1 LGHNT, CDR2 FRNRAP. This CDR3 region has 14 residues. Trimming removed 7 bases from V and 8 bases from J, with 20 bases in between.

The chain combines TRBV27 with TRBJ2-1; 10 positions agree with TRBD1. J was trimmed by 5 bases and V by 0 bases; bases with no gene match: 4. The length of the CDR3 is 16 residues. The germline V gene has CDR1 MNHEY and CDR2 SMNVEV (reference sequence). The CDR3 protein is CASSLSGQGWNNEQFF. CDR3 coding DNA: TGTGCCAGCAGTTTATCGGGACAGGGGTGGAACAATGAGCAGTTCTTC.

This rearrangement joins TRBV27 to TRBJ2-1, with 7 bases identical to TRBD2. V lost 5 bases, J lost 10 bases, and 8 bases stayed unmatched. CDR1 and CDR2 (germline): MNHEY, SMNVEV (reference sequence). CDR3 length: 13 residues. CDR3 sequence: CASSLTSVDEQFF. As DNA, the CDR3 is TGTGCCAGCAGTCTTACTAGCGTTGACGAGCAGTTCTTC.

As to this clone: The same CDR3 is also encoded by other DNA sequences in this sample. The rearrangement uses TRBV3-1 (or the pseudogene TRBV3-2) and TRBJ1-2; D might be TRBD1 (6 bases). CDR3 length: 14 residues. Germline CDR1 LGHDT, CDR2 YNNKEL (reference sequence). Trimming removed 4 bases from V and 1 base from J, with 10 bases in between. The CDR3 nucleotides read TGTGCCAGCAGCCCCCAGGGGAGTAACTATGGCTACACCTTC. It specifies CASSPQGSNYGYTF.

CDR3 sequence: CATSRVRGGLNSPLHF. The CDR3 bases are TGTGCCACCAGCAGAGTTCGCGGGGGCCTTAATTCACCCCTCCACTTT. V is TRBV15 and J is TRBJ1-6; weak D call: TRBD1 (6 bases). The CDR3 spans 16 residues. V dropped 1 base and J dropped 6 bases, with 13 bases sitting between them. Germline values: CDR1 LNHNV, CDR2 YYDKDF (reference sequence).

The V gene is TRBV11-2, the J gene TRBJ1-1, with 7 positions matching TRBD1. The V gene end was trimmed by 6 bases and the J gene end by 1 base; junction bases not matched to a gene: 11. The CDR3 loop spans 16 amino acids. CDR1 SGHAT and CDR2 FQNNGV come from the germline V gene. The CDR3 DNA reads as TGTGCCAGCAGTCTAGGGGCGGGACAGAAGAACACTGAAGCTTTCTTT. Protein: CASSLGAGQKNTEAFF.

The rearrangement links TRBV4-2 to TRBJ2-1; TRBD2 might be the D (6 bases). Trimming took 7 bases from V and 1 from J, leaving 14 bases between them. CDR1 and CDR2 from the germline V gene are LGHNA and YNFKEQ. The CDR3 has 15 residues. The CDR3 loop reads CASTPQRVSYNEQFF. DNA for the CDR3: TGTGCCAGCACCCCGCAGCGGGTATCCTACAATGAGCAGTTCTTC.

This chain joins TRBV4-2 and TRBJ2-5; 9 bases fit TRBD2. CDR1 and CDR2 from the germline V gene are LGHNA and YNFKEQ. This CDR3 has 15 residues. Unmatched junction bases numbered 7, after V lost 1 base and J lost 7 bases. The CDR3 DNA follows: TGTGCCAGCAGCCAAGCGGCTAGCGGGGCCAGGACCCAGTACTTC. This sequence encodes CASSQAASGARTQYF.

This chain links TRBV3-1 (or the pseudogene TRBV3-2) with TRBJ1-2, with D unclear. There are 14 residues in the CDR3. Trimming removed 3 bases at V and 5 bases at J, with 13 bases between. CDR1 and CDR2 (germline): LGHDT, YNNKEL (reference sequence). CDR3 coding DNA: TGTGCCAGCAGCCATTTTCAGCGAGGGTATGGCTACACCTTC. Its translation: CASSHFQRGYGYTF.

The rearrangement links TRBV6-2 or TRBV6-3 to TRBJ1-5; D remains ambiguous. The CDR3 length is 19 residues. Germline CDR1 reads MNHEY; CDR2 reads SVGEGT. Trimming shortened V by 0 bases and J by 2 bases, and 20 bases separated the two germline ends. The CDR3 protein is CASSYSMGSLTVGNQPQHF. In DNA, the CDR3 is TGTGCCAGCAGTTACTCGATGGGGAGCCTCACGGTGGGCAATCAGCCCCAGCATTTT.